This T cell receptor (beta chain) was retrieved from a study of T cells in Graves' hyperthyroidism and ophthalmopathy. The CDR3 extends over 17 amino acids. Germline assignment: CDR1 ENHRY and CDR2 SYGVKD. V lost 6 bases and J lost 2, with 17 bases in between. Amplified TCR beta CDR3 regions came from RNA transcripts. The TCR CDR3 was amplified in a first-round RT-PCR using the HTBI primer set. TCRdb redid the calling of the multiplex PCR reads with MiXCR, one entry per CDR3 protein. The sample holds over 500,000 distinct CDR3 sequences; around 43% are singletons and the top ten take 35% to 50%. This clonotype was detected a few times.

The clonotype was recovered from an adult woman with Graves' disease, either hyperthyroidism or ophthalmopathy (not recorded which). The material sequenced was peripheral blood or thyroid tissue (not recorded which). V is TRBV10-3 and J is TRBJ2-6; tentatively, D is TRBD1 (6 bases). The CDR3 nucleotides read TGTGCCATCAGCTCCGGGACACCTTTCACTGGGGCCAACGTCCTGACTTTC. Translating gives CAISSGTPFTGANVLTF.